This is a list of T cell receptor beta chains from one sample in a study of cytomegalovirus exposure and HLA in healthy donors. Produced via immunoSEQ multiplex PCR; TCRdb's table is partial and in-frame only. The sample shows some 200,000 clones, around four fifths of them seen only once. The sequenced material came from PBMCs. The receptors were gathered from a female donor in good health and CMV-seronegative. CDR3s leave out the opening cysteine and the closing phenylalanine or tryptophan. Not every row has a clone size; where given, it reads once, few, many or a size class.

cdr3_aa: ASSYRLNTYNEQF
v_call: TRBV9
clone_size: few
j_call: TRBJ2-1

cdr3_aa: ASSPGLAGGPTGELF
v_call: TRBV5-4
clone_size: -
j_call: TRBJ2-2

cdr3_aa: ASSETPVLETQY
v_call: TRBV5-1
clone_size: -
j_call: TRBJ2-5

cdr3_aa: ASLQVNTEAF
v_call: TRBV7-8
clone_size: -
j_call: TRBJ1-1

cdr3_aa: ASSLPGTGGVNEQF
v_call: TRBV28
clone_size: -
j_call: TRBJ2-1

cdr3_aa: ASSLFATKTQY
v_call: TRBV6-5
clone_size: -
j_call: TRBJ2-5

cdr3_aa: ASSHRRGTAQNTEAF
v_call: TRBV19
clone_size: -
j_call: TRBJ1-1

cdr3_aa: ASSPPTSGGLNTGELF
v_call: TRBV5-1
clone_size: -
j_call: TRBJ2-2

cdr3_aa: ASSRGQGNGEAF
v_call: TRBV4-1
clone_size: few
j_call: TRBJ1-1

cdr3_aa: ASSFRDSLTEAF
v_call: TRBV7-9
clone_size: -
j_call: TRBJ1-1

cdr3_aa: ASRDLRTDTQY
v_call: TRBV4-1
clone_size: -
j_call: TRBJ2-3

cdr3_aa: ASSLRQTITGELF
v_call: TRBV5-5
clone_size: few
j_call: TRBJ2-2

cdr3_aa: ASSGTGTEFNSPLH
v_call: TRBV5-6
clone_size: once
j_call: TRBJ1-6

cdr3_aa: ASSLGGAGGQETQY
v_call: TRBV11-3
clone_size: -
j_call: TRBJ2-5

cdr3_aa: ASRDRRSSYNEQF
v_call: TRBV11-3
clone_size: -
j_call: TRBJ2-1

cdr3_aa: ASSEASGLGSPLY
v_call: TRBV2
clone_size: -
j_call: TRBJ1-6

cdr3_aa: ASSPRDLPGLTEAF
v_call: TRBV18
clone_size: once
j_call: TRBJ1-1

cdr3_aa: ASSRAGATNEKLF
v_call: TRBV2
clone_size: -
j_call: TRBJ1-4

cdr3_aa: ASSLELAGGRNEQF
v_call: TRBV7-9
clone_size: -
j_call: TRBJ2-1

cdr3_aa: ASSYDSPSNTGELF
v_call: TRBV5-1
clone_size: few
j_call: TRBJ2-2

cdr3_aa: ASSPGTSGSYEQY
v_call: TRBV28
clone_size: -
j_call: TRBJ2-7

cdr3_aa: ASSYGAGWNEQF
v_call: TRBV6-5
clone_size: -
j_call: TRBJ2-1

cdr3_aa: ASSNFVQGIGRDEQF
v_call: TRBV5-6
clone_size: -
j_call: TRBJ2-1

cdr3_aa: ASRTGLAGGPMNRETQY
v_call: TRBV2
clone_size: -
j_call: TRBJ2-5

cdr3_aa: ASSVDSGGGYT
v_call: TRBV9
clone_size: -
j_call: TRBJ1-2

cdr3_aa: AWSVRGKTGRRANYGYT
v_call: TRBV30
clone_size: -
j_call: TRBJ1-2

cdr3_aa: ASSTHPGQGADTQY
v_call: TRBV19
clone_size: -
j_call: TRBJ2-3

cdr3_aa: SSSFDSDYGYT
v_call: TRBV7-9
clone_size: -
j_call: TRBJ1-2

cdr3_aa: ASRQITGSGYT
v_call: TRBV28
clone_size: -
j_call: TRBJ1-2

cdr3_aa: ASSFDRGDTQY
v_call: TRBV5-4
clone_size: -
j_call: TRBJ2-3

cdr3_aa: SVEQGPNTEAF
v_call: TRBV29-1
clone_size: -
j_call: TRBJ1-1

cdr3_aa: SAFRGGPDYGYT
v_call: TRBV29-1
clone_size: -
j_call: TRBJ1-2

cdr3_aa: ASSLAGGPNEQF
v_call: TRBV7-3
clone_size: -
j_call: TRBJ2-1

cdr3_aa: ASSFTGYGYT
v_call: TRBV7-2
clone_size: -
j_call: TRBJ1-2

cdr3_aa: ATSTDTGGREKLF
v_call: TRBV15
clone_size: -
j_call: TRBJ1-4

cdr3_aa: ASSLEVLEGEETQY
v_call: TRBV11-2
clone_size: -
j_call: TRBJ2-5

cdr3_aa: ASTPGGLSNQPQH
v_call: TRBV19
clone_size: once
j_call: TRBJ1-5

cdr3_aa: ASSQDSGPYNEQF
v_call: TRBV4-1
clone_size: once
j_call: TRBJ2-1

cdr3_aa: ASSTFGTSGWENIQY
v_call: TRBV5-4
clone_size: once
j_call: TRBJ2-4

cdr3_aa: ASSPRVAGDEQF
v_call: TRBV5-5
clone_size: few
j_call: TRBJ2-1

cdr3_aa: SVKGQANTEAF
v_call: TRBV29-1
clone_size: -
j_call: TRBJ1-1

cdr3_aa: ASSYSGQGSNQPQH
v_call: TRBV6-5
clone_size: -
j_call: TRBJ1-5

cdr3_aa: ASSQEFVGGGQY
v_call: TRBV14
clone_size: -
j_call: TRBJ2-7

cdr3_aa: ATSRALSGVGTDTQY
v_call: TRBV15
clone_size: -
j_call: TRBJ2-3